This T cell receptor beta chain was sequenced for a study of T cells in Graves' hyperthyroidism and ophthalmopathy (dated by TCRdb to the late 2010s). About the study as a whole: Peripheral blood was sampled at the time of initial diagnosis, prior to any treatment. A discovery cohort of roughly 100 patients, fewer than 50 with Graves' ophthalmopathy and fewer than 65 with stable Graves' hyperthyroidism, was used to find distinguishing TCR V-J signatures. Prospective prediction of ophthalmopathy was tested in an independent validation cohort consisting of 18 to 20 hyperthyroidism patients and more than 15 patients who later progressed to ophthalmopathy. The 100 discovery patients were divided at random into training and test sets in a 7:3 ratio. The study also compared thyroid tissue and blood T-cell repertoires from several Graves' hyperthyroidism patients. Following sampling, methimazole starting at 30 mg daily was given to hyperthyroidism patients, and high-dose intravenous methylprednisolone was given to ophthalmopathy patients. The paper reports TCR Vbeta CDR3 sequencing of more than 120 peripheral blood samples: around 41 ophthalmopathy, roughly 74 hyperthyroidism and around 17 progressor patients.

A note on this clonotype: The specificity of this receptor is unknown. This may be a read error: a much more frequent sequence differs by one nucleotide. This CDR3 is missing its conserved last phenylalanine or tryptophan, likely due to a read error.

The TCR beta CDR3 regions were amplified from the RNA transcripts. The first round of RT-PCR for the TCR CDR3 was performed with the HTBI primer set and the Qiagen OneStep RT-PCR kit. The libraries were constructed in a second round of multiplex PCR and then size-selected and purified. The libraries were sequenced on an Illumina HiSeq2000 using paired-end 100 bp reads. The authors' pipeline ran thus. SOAPnuke was used to process the raw data, with reads discarded if the reads contained adapters or uncalled bases, had a mean Phred below 15, or lacked an exact constant-primer or identifier match. High-quality paired reads were merged with COPE v1.2.5, and unique nucleotide sequences were defined as clonotypes. Clonotypes were aligned to IMGT TRBV, TRBD and TRBJ reference segments using MiTCR v1.1. Analysis was restricted to V-J combinations with a frequency above 0.0001, which covered approximately 99% of repertoires. A TCS score was defined as the ratio of F50 (clonal expansion) to E x V (chaos), with BLOSUM62-based TCRdist applied between CDR3 peptides within each V-J. Welch's t-statistics and random forest reduced around 550 V-J features to some 14, which were used in a naive Bayes classifier (R e1071). The public reads were quality trimmed at Q25 with fastp and then assembled into clones with MiXCR by TCRdb, keeping productive beta chains. Under each unique CDR3 protein, matching rows form one entry showing the most common genes and DNA. TCRdb assigned the V and J calls; the authors' analysis was not used. The table for this sample lists some 740,000 distinct CDR3 sequences; approximately 15% of them were counted only once. Together, the top ten hold roughly a tenth of the sample.

A patient counted as having stable Graves' hyperthyroidism if no progression to ophthalmopathy occurred over 18 months of follow-up. Hyperthyroidism patients were newly diagnosed, with disease duration under 2 months, and aged 18 to 65 years. The study excluded patients with uncontrolled infections, other autoimmune diseases, pregnancy or lactation. Clinical symptoms, serum thyroxine and TRAb, thyroid ultrasound, and orbital computed tomography formed the basis for the diagnoses. PBMCs were isolated from 10 ml of fresh peripheral blood by Ficoll-Paque density gradient centrifugation. Total RNA was extracted with Trizol reagent, and quality was checked on an Agilent 2100 Bioanalyzer. The full study reports these points: No statistical method was used to set the sample size in advance, and investigators knew the group allocation. During validation, the model predicted progression to ophthalmopathy a median of approximately 7 months ahead of onset, with around 71% sensitivity and 72% to 80% specificity. Most expanded thyroid clonotypes (frequency above 0.001) were also detected in blood, a finding suggesting that blood repertoires may reflect thyroid immune responses. Ophthalmopathy was separated from stable hyperthyroidism by a 13 V-J signature model, with approximately 90% sensitivity and 81% to 82% specificity obtained in cross-validation and 80%/75% obtained in testing.

The junction carries 14 bases between V and J, which are trimmed by 7 bases and 5 bases respectively. The CDR3 spans 14 residues, counting both ends. The CDR3 DNA has 42 bases and is translated from base 1. The germline V gene (reference sequence) supplies CDR1 SEHNR and CDR2 FQNEAQ. The sequenced sample consisted of blood. The chain joins TRBV7-9 to TRBJ2-2; the D segment may tentatively be TRBD1 or TRBD2, each giving 5 matched bases. The clonotype comes from a woman younger than 30 with Graves' hyperthyroidism. The DNA is as follows: TGTGCCAGCAATTTCAGAGGGGATACCGGGGAGCTGTTTTCT. Translated, this is CASNFRGDTGELFS.